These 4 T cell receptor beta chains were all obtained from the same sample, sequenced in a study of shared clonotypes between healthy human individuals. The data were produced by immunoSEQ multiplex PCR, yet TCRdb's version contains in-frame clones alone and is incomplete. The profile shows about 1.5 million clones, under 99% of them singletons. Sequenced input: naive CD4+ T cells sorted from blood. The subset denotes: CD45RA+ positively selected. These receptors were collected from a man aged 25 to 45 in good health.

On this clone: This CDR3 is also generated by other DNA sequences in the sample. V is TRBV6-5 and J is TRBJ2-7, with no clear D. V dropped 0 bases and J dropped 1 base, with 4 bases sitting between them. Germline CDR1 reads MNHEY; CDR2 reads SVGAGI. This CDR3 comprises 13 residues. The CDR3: CASSYSTSYEQYF. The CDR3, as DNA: TGTGCCAGCAGTTACTCTACATCCTACGAGCAGTACTTC.

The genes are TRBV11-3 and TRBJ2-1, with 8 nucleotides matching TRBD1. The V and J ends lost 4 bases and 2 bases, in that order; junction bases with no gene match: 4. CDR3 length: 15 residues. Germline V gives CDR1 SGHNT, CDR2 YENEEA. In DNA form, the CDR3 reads TGTGCCAGCAGCTCCTCGGACAGGGCCTACAATGAGCAGTTCTTC. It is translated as CASSSSDRAYNEQFF.

CDR3 in DNA: TGTGCCATCAGTGAGTCTTGGGAGCAGTACTTC. Protein sequence: CAISESWEQYF. The chain links TRBV10-3 to TRBJ2-7, with D unclear. Trimming cost V 0 bases and J 7 bases, with 4 bases left between them. The CDR3 totals 11 residues. Germline assignment: CDR1 ENHRY and CDR2 SYGVKD.

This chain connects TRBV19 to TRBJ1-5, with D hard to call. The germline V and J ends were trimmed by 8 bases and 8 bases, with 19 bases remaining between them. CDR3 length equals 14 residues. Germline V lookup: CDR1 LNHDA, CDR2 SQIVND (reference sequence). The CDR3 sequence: CASWQGFRKEPQHF. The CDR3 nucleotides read TGTGCCAGTTGGCAAGGGTTTAGAAAGGAGCCCCAGCATTTT.